This T cell receptor beta chain was recovered during a study of human T cells and chemical hapten exposure. Time point of the sample: healthy volunteer bleed at 2 weeks. Total RNA was isolated from whole blood that had not been fractionated. At least ten counts were recorded for this clonotype. TCRdb ran MiXCR on the RACE reads and lists one entry per CDR3 protein. The sample consists of some 120,000 distinct CDR3 sequences, approximately 9% of them appearing once. The CDR3 spans 13 residues. Looked up from germline, CDR1 is SGHTA and CDR2 is FQGNSA. With V trimmed by 8 bases and J by 9 bases, 3 bases remained unmatched.

The origin of this receptor is a male donor in good health. Some clones in this sample may be carry-over from other donors' samples. This chain links TRBV7-2 with TRBJ2-1, with TRBD2 identical over 14 bases. Sequencing input: whole blood. DNA of the CDR3: TGTGCCAGCGGGACTAGCGGGAGCCTTGAGCAGTTCTTC. It yields the protein CASGTSGSLEQFF.